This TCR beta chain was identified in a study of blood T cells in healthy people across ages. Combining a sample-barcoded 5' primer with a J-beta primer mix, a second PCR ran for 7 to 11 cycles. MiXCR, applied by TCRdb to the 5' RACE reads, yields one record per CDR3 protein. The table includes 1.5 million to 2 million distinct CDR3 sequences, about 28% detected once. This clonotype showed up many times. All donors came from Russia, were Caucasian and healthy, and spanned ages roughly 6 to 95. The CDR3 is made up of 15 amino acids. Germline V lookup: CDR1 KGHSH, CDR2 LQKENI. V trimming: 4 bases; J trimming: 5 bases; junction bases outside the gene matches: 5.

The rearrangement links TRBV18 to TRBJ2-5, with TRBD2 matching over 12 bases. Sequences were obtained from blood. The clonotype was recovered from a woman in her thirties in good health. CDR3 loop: CASSLRLAGDETQYF. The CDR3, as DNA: TGTGCCAGCTCACTTCGACTAGCGGGGGATGAGACCCAGTACTTC.